The 11 T cell receptor beta chains below come from one sample, sequenced in a study of cytomegalovirus exposure and HLA in healthy donors. The PCR employed 60 Vbeta primers together with 13 Jbeta primers. Here immunoSEQ multiplex PCR was the method, and the copy in TCRdb shows in-frame clones only, minus some. The sample records roughly 160,000 clones, about 75% being singletons. Sequenced material: PBMCs. These receptors were collected from a female donor in good health and CMV-seronegative.

This rearrangement joins TRBV15 to TRBJ2-3; 9 bases match TRBD2. The CDR3 has 14 residues. CDR1 is LNHNV, CDR2 YYDKDF, per germline (reference sequence). With V trimmed by 4 bases and J by 3 bases, 2 bases remained unmatched. The CDR3 sequence: CATSKREVTDTQYF. CDR3 in DNA: TGTGCCACCAGCAAGCGGGAGGTAACAGATACGCAGTATTTT.

The genes are TRBV2 and TRBJ1-5; 7 nucleotides agree with TRBD1. With 4 bases clipped from V and 7 bases from J, the junction kept 4 bases outside the gene matches. Germline loops: CDR1 SNHLY, CDR2 FYNNEI. This CDR3 is 13 amino acids long. DNA for the CDR3: TGTGCCAGCAGTGGACAGGGAGGCCAGCCCCAGCATTTT. Encoded protein: CASSGQGGQPQHF. Based on the CDR3 plus reference TRBV2 and TRBJ1-5, the full variable domain is EPEVTQTPSHQVTQMGQEVILRCVPISNHLYFYWYRQILGQKVEFLVSFYNNEISEKSEIFDDQFSVERPDGSNFTLKIRSTKLEDSAMYFCASSGQGGQPQHFGDGTRLSIL.

The gene calls are TRBV30 and TRBJ2-1, with 7 positions matching TRBD2. The CDR3 runs 15 residues. Germline V lookup: CDR1 GTSNPN, CDR2 SVGIG (reference sequence). Trimming cost V 5 bases and J 4 bases; bases outside gene matches: 11. CDR3 region: CAWPFYSGVYNEQFF. The CDR3 DNA reads as TGTGCCTGGCCTTTTTACAGCGGGGTTTACAATGAGCAGTTCTTC.

J is TRBJ2-7 and V is TRBV19, with TRBD1 matching 7 bases. The CDR3 consists of 15 residues. The ends lost 6 bases at V and 5 bases at J; junction bases unmatched: 13. Germline V gene data show CDR1 as LNHDA and CDR2 as SQIVND (reference sequence). CDR3 residues: CASRNPGQTTHEQYF. The CDR3 DNA follows: TGTGCCAGTAGGAATCCGGGACAGACCACTCACGAGCAGTACTTC. Together with reference TRBV19 and TRBJ2-7, the CDR3 gives the full variable domain: DGGITQSPKYLFRKEGQNVTLSCEQNLNHDAMYWYRQDPGQGLRLIYYSQIVNDFQKGDIAEGYSVSREKKESFPLTVTSAQKNPTAFYLCASRNPGQTTHEQYFGPGTRLTVT.

This clone was observed once. The chain uses TRBV27 and TRBJ1-1, with D possibly matching TRBD1 (6 bases). V gave up 3 bases and J gave up 4 bases, with 15 bases separating them. Germline CDR1 MNHEY, CDR2 SMNVEV (reference sequence). The length of the CDR3 is 15 residues. CDR3 protein: CASSLRGGMGTEAFF. DNA for the CDR3: TGTGCCAGCAGTTTGAGGGGGGGCATGGGCACTGAAGCTTTCTTT.

V gene TRBV15 combines with J gene TRBJ2-4; 8 nucleotides align to TRBD1. The CDR3 totals 13 residues. CDR1 LNHNV and CDR2 YYDKDF come from the germline V gene (reference sequence). The trim removed 8 bases at V and 2 bases at J, leaving 2 bases unmatched. CDR3 protein: CATGDRTKNIQYF. The CDR3 DNA reads as TGTGCCACCGGGGACAGGACCAAAAACATTCAGTACTTC.

The rearrangement links TRBV29-1 to TRBJ2-2, with TRBD1 matching 8 bases. The CDR3 totals 15 residues. Germline values: CDR1 SQVTM, CDR2 ANQGSEA. After removal of 1 base from V and 7 bases from J, the junction contained 8 bases not matched to a gene. CDR3 nucleotides: TGCAGCGTTGAAGTCGTGACAGGGGATCACGGGGAGCTGTTTTTT. It translates to CSVEVVTGDHGELFF.

The chain recombines TRBV4-3 with TRBJ1-5; D is uncertain. The CDR3 has 15 amino acids. V lost 0 bases and J lost 2, with 8 bases in between. The germline V gene encodes CDR1 LGHNA and CDR2 YSLEER. CDR3: CASSQEAQGNQPQHF. The CDR3 region has the DNA TGCGCCAGCAGCCAAGAGGCGCAGGGCAATCAGCCCCAGCATTTT.

The CDR3 DNA reads TGTGCCTGGACTCAGGGAATATCGAACACTGAAGCTTTCTTT. Translation gives CAWTQGISNTEAFF. The J gene is TRBJ1-1, the V gene TRBV30; possibly TRBD1 for D (5 bases). Germline CDR1 GTSNPN, CDR2 SVGIG (reference sequence). Trimming stripped 4 bases from V and 1 base from J, with 13 bases between. This CDR3 is 14 amino acids long.

The rearrangement links TRBV7-8 to TRBJ1-3; 9 bases agree with TRBD1. With V trimmed by 5 bases and J by 4 bases, 12 bases remained unmatched. This CDR3 region has 17 residues. Germline lookup yields CDR1 SGHVS and CDR2 FQNEAQ. The CDR3 region is CASSKHPTGGAGNTIYF. The CDR3 DNA follows: TGTGCCAGCAGCAAACACCCCACAGGGGGCGCAGGAAACACCATATATTTT. Supplemented by reference TRBV7-8 and TRBJ1-3, the full variable domain reads GAGVSQSPRYKVAKRGQDVALRCDPISGHVSLFWYQQALGQGPEFLTYFQNEAQLDKSGLPSDRFFAERPEGSVSTLKIQRTQQEDSAVYLCASSKHPTGGAGNTIYFGEGSWLTVV.

In the case of this clone: Germline and junction disagree at one end, which may indicate a read error. Other DNA sequences in the same sample also yield this CDR3. The chain is built from TRBV9 and TRBJ2-2, with TRBD2 identical over 7 bases. The CDR3 extends over 14 amino acids. CDR1 is SGDLS, CDR2 YYNGEE, per germline. This CDR3 reads CASSPLPASGELFF. The CDR3 nucleotides read TGTGCCAGCAGCCCCCTCCCCGCCAGCGGGGAACTGTTTTTT.